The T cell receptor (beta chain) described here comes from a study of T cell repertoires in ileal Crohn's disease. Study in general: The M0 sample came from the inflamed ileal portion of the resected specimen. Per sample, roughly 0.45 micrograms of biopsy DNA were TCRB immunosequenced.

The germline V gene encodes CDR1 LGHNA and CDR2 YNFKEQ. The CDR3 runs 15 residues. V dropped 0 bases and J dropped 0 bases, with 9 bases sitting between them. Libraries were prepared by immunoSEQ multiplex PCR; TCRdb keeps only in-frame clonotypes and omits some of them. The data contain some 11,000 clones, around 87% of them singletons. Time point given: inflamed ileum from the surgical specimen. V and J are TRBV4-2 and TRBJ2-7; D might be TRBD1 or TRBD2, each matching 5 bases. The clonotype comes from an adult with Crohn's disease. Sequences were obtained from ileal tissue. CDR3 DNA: TGTGCCAGCAGCCAAGAACGAGGGGTCTCCTACGAGCAGTACTTC. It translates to CASSQERGVSYEQYF.